A single T cell receptor beta chain is shown here with its context. Its antigen is unidentified. These data come from a study of identical twins. Study findings and constraints: There was more out-of-frame TCR alpha sharing in monozygotic twins than models estimated. Conclusions were based on cross-sectional statistical analysis, without following the same donors.

TCRdb processed the 5' RACE reads anew with MiXCR; each CDR3 protein has one entry. Of about 520,000 distinct CDR3 sequences listed, around 20% were seen once; the top ten hold around 0.91%. The CDR3 extends over 12 amino acids. Trimming stripped 2 bases from V and 5 bases from J, with 10 bases between. Germline assignment: CDR1 DFQATT and CDR2 SNEGSKA (reference sequence). Separately, the same data were catalogued under a study of T cells expressing NK-cell markers. That paper notes: Where several donors were concerned, these clonotypes also led the CD3+CD56-NKG2C+ fraction. What remained unclear was the HCMV specificity of expanded NKG2C+ T cell clones.

This chain joins TRBV20-1 and TRBJ2-7; D perhaps matches TRBD1 (6 bases). The origin of this receptor is a woman under 30 in good health. Sequencing input: CD4+ T cells sorted from blood. CDR3 DNA sequence: TGCAGTGCTAGACGGGACAATAACGAGCAGTACTTC. Residues: CSARRDNNEQYF.